This is a list of T cell receptor beta chains from one sample in a study of T cell responses to AZD1222 COVID-19 vaccine. This table comes from immunoSEQ multiplex PCR, and its TCRdb copy is limited to in-frame clones, with some not included. The data contain 120,000 or so clones, about 89% of them seen just once; the ten biggest clones take up 25% to 30%. The source was peripheral blood, collected on day 0 of AZD1222 vaccination. These receptors were obtained from an adult in good health. CDR3s include the opening cysteine and the closing phenylalanine or tryptophan. D genes are given only for firm matches. Not every row has a clone size; where given, it reads once, few, many or a size class.

>TRBV18|TRBD1|TRBJ1-3|few
TGTGCCAGCTCACCACCGGGAAGTGACAGGGGAGGCTCTGGAAACACCATATATTTT
CASSPPGSDRGGSGNTIYF
>TRBV29-1|-|TRBJ1-1|-
TGCAGCGGCCTTGAGGGGTGGGGAAACACTGAAGCTTTCTTT
CSGLEGWGNTEAFF
>TRBV4-1|-|TRBJ1-2|-
TGCGCCAGCAGCCAAGATTGGGGCAGCTACTATGGCTACACCTTC
CASSQDWGSYYGYTF
>TRBV5-1|TRBD1|TRBJ2-1|-
TGCGCCAGCAGCGCGACAGGGAACAACAATGAGCAGTTCTTC
CASSATGNNNEQFF
>TRBV6-5|-|TRBJ1-5|-
TGTGCCAGCAGTGACTCGGGAGGGAATCAGCCCCAGCATTTT
CASSDSGGNQPQHF
>TRBV6-5|-|TRBJ2-1|-
TGTGCCAGCAGCTGGAGAGGACATGAGCAGTTCTTC
CASSWRGHEQFF
>TRBV29-1|-|TRBJ2-4|-
TGCAGCGCGACGGATTCCGGCGCCAAAAACATTCAGTACTTC
CSATDSGAKNIQYF
>TRBV19|-|TRBJ2-1|once
TGTGCCAGTAGTATAGCGGGCCTCTCCTACAATGAGCAGTTCTTC
CASSIAGLSYNEQFF
>TRBV11-2|-|TRBJ1-5|-
TGTGCCAGCTCCCCGGGGGAATACAATCAGCCCCAGCATTTT
CASSPGEYNQPQHF
>TRBV27|-|TRBJ1-2|once
TGTGCCAGCAGTTTAGGACCACAGACGTATGGCTACACCTTC
CASSLGPQTYGYTF
>TRBV6-5|TRBD2|TRBJ2-1|-
TGTGCCAGCAGCCTACTAGCGGGAGCACAGAATGAGCAGTTCTTC
CASSLLAGAQNEQFF
>TRBV9|-|TRBJ1-6|-
TGTGCCAGCAGCGGGAGTGTAACCTATAATTCACCCCTCCACTTT
CASSGSVTYNSPLHF
>TRBV6-6|TRBD1|TRBJ1-3|-
TGTGCCAGCAGCCGACAGGGAGGGACCGGAAACACCATATATTTT
CASSRQGGTGNTIYF
>TRBV6-1|-|TRBJ1-5|-
TGTGCCAGCAGTGACTTAGGGGGTTTAAGAGGGGATAGCAATCAGCCCCAGCATTTT
CASSDLGGLRGDSNQPQHF
>TRBV5-1|TRBD1|TRBJ2-7|-
TGCGCCAGCAGCTTGGGTCGACAGGGGGCCGGCGAGCAGTACTTC
CASSLGRQGAGEQYF
>TRBV3-1/TRBV3-2|-|TRBJ2-7|-
TGTGCCAGCAGCCAGCGGTCAGGGGCGGACGAGCAGTACTTC
CASSQRSGADEQYF
>TRBV7-9|-|TRBJ1-2|-
TGTGCCAGCAGCTTATCTGGAGCTTGGGGCTACACCTTC
CASSLSGAWGYTF
>TRBV19|TRBD1|TRBJ1-5|-
TGTGCCAGTAGTCCTAACGGGGACAGGGGGCCTGTGGATCAGCCCCAGCATTTT
CASSPNGDRGPVDQPQHF
>TRBV18|-|TRBJ2-5|-
TGTGCCAGCTCACCAACAATGAAGGAGACCCAGTACTTC
CASSPTMKETQYF
>TRBV12-3/TRBV12-4|-|TRBJ2-7|-
TGTGCCAGCAGTTTCGTTTCAAGTGGAGAGCAGTACTTC
CASSFVSSGEQYF
>TRBV19|TRBD1|TRBJ2-7|-
TGTGCCAGTAGGGGTCAGACAGGGGGCACAACCTACGAGCAGTACTTC
CASRGQTGGTTYEQYF
>TRBV9|-|TRBJ2-2|-
TGTGCCAGCAGCGAGAGCGGGCGGGGCACCGGGGAGCTGTTTTTT
CASSESGRGTGELFF
>TRBV3-1/TRBV3-2|-|TRBJ2-3|-
TGTGCCAGCAGCCCGGCGAGCACAGATACGCAGTATTTT
CASSPASTDTQYF
>TRBV19|-|TRBJ1-1|-
TGTGCCAGTAGTAGAAGACTTGAGAACACTGAAGCTTTCTTT
CASSRRLENTEAFF
>TRBV2|-|TRBJ2-2|-
TGTGCCAGCAGTACCGAAGTTAACACCGGGGAGCTGTTTTTT
CASSTEVNTGELFF
>TRBV10-2|-|TRBJ1-2|-
TGCGCCAGCAGCGAAGACATCCCCGGTGGCTACACCTTC
CASSEDIPGGYTF
>TRBV9|TRBD1|TRBJ1-1|-
TGTGCCAGCAGCGTGGGAGACAGGGTTAATGAAGCTTTCTTT
CASSVGDRVNEAFF
>TRBV6-2/TRBV6-3|-|TRBJ2-3|once
TGTGCCAGCAGTTACTCGTCTGCCTCTAGCACAGATACGCAGTATTTT
CASSYSSASSTDTQYF